The next 8 T cell receptor beta chains were all read from a single sample in a study of cytomegalovirus exposure and HLA in healthy donors. PCR employed 60 Vbeta and 13 Jbeta primers. Assay: immunoSEQ multiplex PCR; the TCRdb copy retains only in-frame clones and omits some. The sample records some 80,000 clones, over 75% being singletons. Sequencing was performed on PBMCs. The source of these receptors is a man over 45 in good health and CMV-seronegative.

This chain connects TRBV19 to TRBJ1-6; possibly TRBD1 for D (6 bases). Germline assignment: CDR1 LNHDA and CDR2 SQIVND (reference sequence). V was trimmed by 6 bases and J by 8 bases, leaving 17 bases between them. The CDR3 is 15 amino acids. The CDR3 coding sequence is TGTGCCAGTAGACCTTATACAGGGTCGGATTCACCCCTCCACTTT. Amino acids: CASRPYTGSDSPLHF. The full variable domain, rest sourced from reference TRBV19 and TRBJ1-6, is DGGITQSPKYLFRKEGQNVTLSCEQNLNHDAMYWYRQDPGQGLRLIYYSQIVNDFQKGDIAEGYSVSREKKESFPLTVTSAQKNPTAFYLCASRPYTGSDSPLHFGNGTRLTVT.

The chain carries TRBV6-4 and TRBJ2-6; 7 bases align to TRBD1. Unmatched junction bases numbered 3, after V lost 4 bases and J lost 3 bases. Germline assignment: CDR1 MRHNA and CDR2 SNTAGT. The CDR3 runs 15 residues. As DNA, the CDR3 is TGTGCCAGCAGTGCCTCAGGGGGTGGGGCCAACGTCCTGACTTTC. Translated, it gives CASSASGGGANVLTF.

The rearrangement links TRBV4-1 to TRBJ2-1; TRBD1 aligns across 9 bases. Germline lookup yields CDR1 MGHRA and CDR2 YSYEKL. J was trimmed by 7 bases and V by 1 base; bases with no gene match: 5. The CDR3 is made up of 15 amino acids. The CDR3 loop reads CASSQVQGARNEQFF. The CDR3 nucleotides read TGCGCCAGCAGCCAAGTACAGGGGGCGCGGAATGAGCAGTTCTTC.

As regards this clone: The junction and the germline gene differ at one end; a read error may be behind it. The chain recombines TRBV6-1 with TRBJ1-2, with D unresolved. The CDR3 totals 17 residues. From germline, CDR1 is MNHNS and CDR2 SASEGT. CDR3 coding DNA: TGTGCCAGCAGAGAAGTGGTATGGGCGCGGCTCGGGGATGGCTACACCTTC. It is translated as CASREVVWARLGDGYTF.

The chain has TRBV28 and TRBJ1-2, with 12 bases that match TRBD1. Trimming took 6 bases from V and 3 from J; bases not matched to a gene: 14. The CDR3 runs 18 residues. CDR1 is MDHEN and CDR2 is SYDVKM in the germline V gene. The CDR3 region is CASSPSLGTGGAHYGYTF. Here the CDR3 DNA reads TGTGCCAGCAGCCCCTCCCTCGGGACAGGGGGCGCCCACTATGGCTACACCTTC.

The CDR3 DNA reads TGTGCCAGCTCACCATTTCAGGGGACAGGGTCCTCTGGAAACACCATATATTTT. Translated, it gives CASSPFQGTGSSGNTIYF. The chain recombines TRBV18 with TRBJ1-3; 9 nucleotides line up with TRBD1. The CDR3 runs 18 residues. The germline V gene encodes CDR1 KGHSH and CDR2 LQKENI. J was trimmed by 0 bases and V by 2 bases; bases with no gene match: 8.

V usage is TRBV5-8 and J usage is TRBJ1-1, with D uncertain. The V end was cut by 4 bases, the J end by 1 base, with 14 bases between. The CDR3 is 15 residues long. Germline V gene sequence: CDR1 SGHTS, CDR2 YDEGEE. This CDR3 is CASSPRQLPNTEAFF. CDR3 DNA sequence: TGTGCCAGCAGCCCTCGACAACTGCCGAACACTGAAGCTTTCTTT.

The rearrangement uses TRBV15 and TRBJ2-7; tentative D call: TRBD2 (5 bases). The germline V and J ends were trimmed by 4 bases and 5 bases, with 15 bases remaining between them. The germline gives CDR1 LNHNV, CDR2 YYDKDF (reference sequence). The CDR3 has 14 amino acids. The CDR3 here is CATSIEVGGHEQYF. DNA of the CDR3: TGTGCCACCAGCATCGAGGTAGGAGGTCACGAGCAGTACTTC.